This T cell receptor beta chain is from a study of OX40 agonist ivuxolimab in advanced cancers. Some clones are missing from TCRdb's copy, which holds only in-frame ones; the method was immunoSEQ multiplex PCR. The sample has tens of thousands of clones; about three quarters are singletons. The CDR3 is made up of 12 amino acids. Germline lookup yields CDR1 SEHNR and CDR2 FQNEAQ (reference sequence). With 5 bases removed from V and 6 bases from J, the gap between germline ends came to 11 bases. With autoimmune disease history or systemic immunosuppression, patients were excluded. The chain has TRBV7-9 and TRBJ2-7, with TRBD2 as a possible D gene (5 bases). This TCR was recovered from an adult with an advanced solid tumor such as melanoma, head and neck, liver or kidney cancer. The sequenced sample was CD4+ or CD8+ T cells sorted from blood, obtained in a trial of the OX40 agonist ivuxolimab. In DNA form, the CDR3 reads TGTGCCAGCAGCCCCATCAGCGGCGAGCAGTACTTC. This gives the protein CASSPISGEQYF.